This record covers a single TCR beta chain. The antigen is undetermined. These data are taken from a study of T cell responses to AZD1222 COVID-19 vaccine. The germline V gene has CDR1 MNHEY and CDR2 SVGAGI. The CDR3 covers 15 residues. V lost 6 bases and J lost 5; bases outside the gene matches: 10. Study results and caveats: Clonal diversity was possibly underestimated, and white British individuals and females predominated among donors. Repertoire sampling occurred only after the peak T cell response. Among those given AZD1222, only six were seropositive at baseline. Elevations in Spike-specific TCR breadth and depth followed administration of two AZD1222 doses.

Produced via immunoSEQ multiplex PCR; TCRdb's table is partial and in-frame only. The profile shows 110,000 to 150,000 clones, more than 85% of them singletons. J is TRBJ2-4 and V is TRBV6-5; TRBD1 aligns across 7 bases. This TCR was sampled from an adult in good health. This material consisted of peripheral blood, taken on day 0 of AZD1222 vaccination. The CDR3 loop is CASSSTGSPQNIQYF. Written as DNA, the CDR3 is TGTGCCAGCAGCTCGACAGGGTCGCCCCAAAACATTCAGTACTTC.